What follows describes a single TCR beta chain. The antigen is not known. CDR1 is MNHEY and CDR2 is SVGAGI in the germline V gene. The length of the CDR3 is 13 residues. V was cut by 8 bases and J by 3 bases, with 14 bases left in between. These data belong to a study of a mutant IDH1 vaccine in newly diagnosed glioma. Study results and limitations: Researchers report vaccine-induced immune responses in roughly 94% of patients.

Clones were sequenced by immunoSEQ multiplex PCR, and TCRdb holds only the in-frame ones, with some missing. This sample has some 60,000 clones; 75% to 85% occur once, and the top ten carry less than 7%. Time point denoted: week 35, safety follow-up. Topical imiquimod was applied with each vaccine dose, which held 300 ug of mutant IDH1 20-mer peptide. The material sequenced was PBMCs, taken from a glioma patient whose treatment included an IDH1 peptide vaccine. The V call is TRBV6-5, the J call TRBJ2-7; D remains unclear. The source is a man aged 35 to 55 with glioma. The CDR3 nucleotides are TGTGCCAGCCACAGCCGTTCTATCTACGAGCAGTACTTC. Amino acid sequence: CASHSRSIYEQYF.